Sequencing of this T cell receptor beta chain was carried out in a study of shared clonotypes between healthy human individuals. Trimming removed 5 bases from V and 7 bases from J, with 14 bases in between. This CDR3 spans 13 amino acids. The germline CDR1 and CDR2 sequences are SGHTA and FQGNSA. All donors qualified as healthy HIV-negative adults and had experienced no recent acute infections or vaccinations. Only Caucasian adults living in Nashville, Tennessee made up the donor group. For genomic DNA, unsorted samples relied on tens of millions of PBMCs. On ten immunoSEQ deep assay plates, unsorted PBMC DNA was sequenced. The method was immunoSEQ multiplex PCR; TCRdb's version includes in-frame clones alone and lacks a portion of them. The data hold some 530,000 clones, with roughly 80% observed a single time.

This clonotype originated in a woman in her 40s in good health. Some clones in this sample may be carry-over from other donors' samples. V usage is TRBV7-2 and J usage is TRBJ1-2; D gene ambiguous. What was sequenced was PBMCs. The DNA of the CDR3 is TGTGCCAGCAGCCTTCGACTCTTCGGTGGCTACACCTTC. Translated: CASSLRLFGGYTF.